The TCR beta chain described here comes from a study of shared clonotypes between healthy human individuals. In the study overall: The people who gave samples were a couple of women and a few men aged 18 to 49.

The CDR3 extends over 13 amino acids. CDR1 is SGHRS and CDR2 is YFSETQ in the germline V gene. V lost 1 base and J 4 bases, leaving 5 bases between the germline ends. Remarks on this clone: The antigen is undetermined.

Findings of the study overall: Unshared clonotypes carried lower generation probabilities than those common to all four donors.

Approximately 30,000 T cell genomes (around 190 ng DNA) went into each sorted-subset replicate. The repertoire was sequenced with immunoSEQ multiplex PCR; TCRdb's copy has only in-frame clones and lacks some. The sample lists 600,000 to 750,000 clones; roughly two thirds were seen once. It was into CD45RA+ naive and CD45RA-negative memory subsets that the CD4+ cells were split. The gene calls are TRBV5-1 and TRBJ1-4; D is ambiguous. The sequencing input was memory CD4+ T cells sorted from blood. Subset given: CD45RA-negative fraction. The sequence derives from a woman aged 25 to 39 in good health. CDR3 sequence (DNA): TGCGCCAGCAGCTTGCGCAGTAATGAAAAACTGTTTTTT. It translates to CASSLRSNEKLFF. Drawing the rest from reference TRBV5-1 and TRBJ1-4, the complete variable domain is KAGVTQTPRYLIKTRGQQVTLSCSPISGHRSVSWYQQTPGQGLQFLFEYFSETQRNKGNFPGRFSGRQFSNSRSEMNVSTLELGDSALYLCASSLRSNEKLFFGSGTQLSVL.